These 22 T cell receptor beta chains were sequenced from one sample in a study of cytomegalovirus exposure and HLA in healthy donors. TCRdb's table, derived via immunoSEQ multiplex PCR, lists solely in-frame clones and lacks some. The sample lists approximately 140,000 clones; 86% were seen once. The sample taken for sequencing was PBMCs. The receptors shown here come from a young man in good health and CMV-seronegative.

The chain couples TRBV10-1 to TRBJ2-4, with TRBD2 matching over 12 bases. CDR1 and CDR2 (germline): WNHNN, SYGVQD (reference sequence). The V and J ends lost 7 bases and 6 bases, in that order; junction bases with no gene match: 7. There are 15 residues in the CDR3. The CDR3 region has the DNA TGCGCCAGCACCGGTAGGACTAGCGGGATAAACATTCAGTACTTC. Translation: CASTGRTSGINIQYF.

The chain employs TRBV10-1 and TRBJ2-7; weak D call: TRBD1 (6 bases). The CDR3 sequence is 14 residues long. The germline gives CDR1 WNHNN, CDR2 SYGVQD (reference sequence). The germline V and J ends were trimmed by 6 bases and 0 bases, with 12 bases remaining between them. The CDR3 region is CASRTGTHSYEQYF. The DNA of the CDR3 is TGCGCCAGCAGGACCGGGACACACTCCTACGAGCAGTACTTC.

The chain combines TRBV9 with TRBJ2-7; 11 bases line up with TRBD2. V was pared by 0 bases and J by 5 bases, with 10 bases of the junction left unmatched. CDR3 length: 17 residues. Germline values: CDR1 SGDLS, CDR2 YYNGEE. Written as DNA, the CDR3 is TGTGCCAGCAGCGTAGATATTAGCGGGGGGGCGAAGAACGAGCAGTACTTC. Protein product: CASSVDISGGAKNEQYF.

This sequence joins TRBV7-9 and TRBJ2-7, with 7 bases matching TRBD1. The germline gives CDR1 SEHNR, CDR2 FQNEAQ (reference sequence). J lost 6 bases, V lost 4 bases, and 12 bases had no gene match. There are 15 residues in the CDR3. Here the CDR3 reads CASSSWETGVREQYF. CDR3 nucleotide sequence: TGTGCCAGCAGCTCCTGGGAAACAGGGGTTCGCGAGCAGTACTTC.

This sequence joins TRBV5-1 and TRBJ1-1, with a tentative D call TRBD1 (6 bases). Germline CDR1 reads SGHRS; CDR2 reads YFSETQ. The CDR3 length is 15 residues. The V end lost 0 bases, the J end lost 0 bases, and 9 bases lay between the germline ends. In DNA form, the CDR3 reads TGCGCCAGCAGCTTGGAGAGGGGGATGAACACTGAAGCTTTCTTT. Its protein product is CASSLERGMNTEAFF. Full variable domain (outside the CDR3, taken from reference TRBV5-1 and TRBJ1-1): KAGVTQTPRYLIKTRGQQVTLSCSPISGHRSVSWYQQTPGQGLQFLFEYFSETQRNKGNFPGRFSGRQFSNSRSEMNVSTLELGDSALYLCASSLERGMNTEAFFGQGTRLTVV.

V usage is TRBV6-1 and J usage is TRBJ2-4; 9 bases match TRBD2. Per germline, CDR1 MNHNS and CDR2 SASEGT. The trim removed 0 bases at V and 11 bases at J, leaving 8 bases unmatched. This CDR3 is 15 amino acids long. Written as DNA, the CDR3 is TGTGCCAGCAGTGAAGCGCTTCTTAGCGGGGGCCTTCAGTACTTC. This translates into CASSEALLSGGLQYF.

DNA of the CDR3: TGCGCCAGCAGCCCGATCGGGACAGGGGACACTGAAGCTTTCTTT. Protein sequence: CASSPIGTGDTEAFF. V gene TRBV4-1 combines with J gene TRBJ1-1; 10 bases fit TRBD1. Per the germline V gene, CDR1 is MGHRA and CDR2 is YSYEKL. V was pared by 4 bases and J by 3 bases, with 5 bases of the junction left unmatched. This CDR3 comprises 15 residues.

The rearrangement joins TRBV27 to TRBJ2-2; D gene unclear. The length of the CDR3 is 14 residues. Trimming pared 3 bases from V and 5 bases from J, leaving 10 bases between. In germline, CDR1 is MNHEY, CDR2 SMNVEV (reference sequence). For the CDR3, the DNA is TGTGCCAGCAGTTTTTCCAGCGAGACCGGGGAGCTGTTTTTT. It encodes CASSFSSETGELFF.

The rearrangement joins TRBV27 to TRBJ2-3, with D perhaps TRBD1 (5 bases). Germline values: CDR1 MNHEY, CDR2 SMNVEV (reference sequence). This CDR3 spans 13 amino acids. V was clipped by 3 bases and J by 6 bases, with 10 bases between them. CDR3 in DNA: TGTGCCAGCAGTTTGGCCCCAGGGGATACGCAGTATTTT. Its translation is CASSLAPGDTQYF.

The genes are TRBV30 and TRBJ1-2, with no clear D. The CDR3 runs 16 residues. Germline V gene data show CDR1 as GTSNPN and CDR2 as SVGIG (reference sequence). Deletions cut 2 bases from V and 0 bases from J, with 16 bases between. CDR3 in DNA: TGTGCCTGGAGTCCGCGGGGAGCTCTAGCTAACTATGGCTACACCTTC. Translated: CAWSPRGALANYGYTF.

The chain is built from TRBV4-2 and TRBJ2-5, with a tentative D call TRBD2 (7 bases). Trimming pared 1 base from V and 4 bases from J, leaving 25 bases between. Germline lookup yields CDR1 LGHNA and CDR2 YNFKEQ. The CDR3 runs to 19 residues. The CDR3 here is CASSQAWAGAQVIRETQYF. CDR3 nucleotides: TGTGCCAGCAGCCAAGCGTGGGCGGGGGCGCAGGTTATTCGAGAGACCCAGTACTTC.

The table lists this clone with a count of one. The rearrangement joins TRBV19 to TRBJ2-1, with 13 bases matching TRBD2. This CDR3 is built from 16 residues. Germline loops: CDR1 LNHDA, CDR2 SQIVND (reference sequence). J gave up 7 bases and V 1 base, and 4 bases lay outside the gene matches. In DNA, the CDR3 is TGTGCCAGTAGTATAGTAGGACTAGCGGGGGTAAATGAGCAGTTCTTC. It codes for CASSIVGLAGVNEQFF.

The chain recombines TRBV10-1 with TRBJ2-1; 9 nucleotides match TRBD2. The CDR3 runs 14 residues. The J segment lost 6 bases and the V segment lost 5 bases, leaving 5 bases of the junction unmatched. Germline V lookup: CDR1 WNHNN, CDR2 SYGVQD (reference sequence). CDR3 sequence reads: CASSSSGNANEQFF. The CDR3 bases are TGCGCCAGCAGTTCTAGCGGGAACGCCAATGAGCAGTTCTTC.

The chain joins TRBV12-1 to TRBJ1-4; the table's D gene call, TRBD1, was not cross checked with the DNA. TRBV12-1 is a pseudogene. This CDR3 has 16 amino acids. CDR3 nucleotide sequence: TGTGCCAGCAGCTTTGCGCGACCAGGGGTTTGGGAAAAACTGTTTTTT. The encoded protein is CASSFARPGVWEKLFF.

The chain employs TRBV5-4 and TRBJ2-1, with 14 positions matching TRBD2. The V segment lost 4 bases and the J segment 9 bases; nucleotides outside the gene matches: 3. Germline V gene data show CDR1 as SGHNT and CDR2 as YYREEE (reference sequence). The CDR3 extends over 14 amino acids. This chain's CDR3 is CASSAGLAGGEQFF. The DNA for the CDR3 is TGTGCCAGCAGCGCCGGACTAGCGGGAGGTGAGCAGTTCTTC.

The rearrangement uses TRBV29-1 and TRBJ2-1, with D perhaps TRBD2 (6 bases). The CDR3 extends over 14 amino acids. Per germline, CDR1 SQVTM and CDR2 ANQGSEA. The germline V and J ends were trimmed by 2 bases and 3 bases, with 11 bases remaining between them. The CDR3 DNA sequence: TGCAGCGTTGAAAGCGGGTATAACTACAATGAGCAGTTCTTC. Translation: CSVESGYNYNEQFF.

V gene TRBV6-5 combines with J gene TRBJ2-3; 7 bases line up with TRBD1. Germline lookup yields CDR1 MNHEY and CDR2 SVGAGI. V lost 6 bases to trimming and J lost 1 base; unmatched junction nucleotides: 4. CDR3 size: 14 residues. In DNA form, the CDR3 reads TGTGCCAGCAGACGGGACAGACGCACAGATACGCAGTATTTT. Amino acids: CASRRDRRTDTQYF.

This chain links TRBV2 with TRBJ2-7, with 11 bases identical to TRBD1. Per germline, CDR1 SNHLY and CDR2 FYNNEI. J lost 3 bases, V lost 6 bases, and 4 bases had no gene match. The CDR3 has 14 residues. CDR3 protein: CASSLGTGGYEQYF. The CDR3, as DNA: TGTGCCAGCAGCCTCGGGACAGGGGGCTACGAGCAGTACTTC. Based on the CDR3 plus reference TRBV2 and TRBJ2-7, the full variable domain is EPEVTQTPSHQVTQMGQEVILRCVPISNHLYFYWYRQILGQKVEFLVSFYNNEISEKSEIFDDQFSVERPDGSNFTLKIRSTKLEDSAMYFCASSLGTGGYEQYFGPGTRLTVT.

The rearrangement uses TRBV11-2 and TRBJ2-7; 8 positions agree with TRBD1. Germline values: CDR1 SGHAT, CDR2 FQNNGV. The CDR3 is made up of 15 amino acids. Germline trimming cut 1 base from V and 5 bases from J; bases unmatched to any gene: 7. CDR3 sequence reads: CASSLGAGTGHEQYF. The DNA for the CDR3 is TGTGCCAGCAGCTTAGGCGCCGGGACAGGCCACGAGCAGTACTTC.

The chain carries TRBV6-6 and TRBJ1-6; D remains unclear. Germline V lookup: CDR1 MNHNY, CDR2 SVGAGI (reference sequence). The V gene lost 2 bases and the J gene lost 5 bases, with 4 bases spanning the gap. The CDR3 totals 13 residues. Written as DNA, the CDR3 is TGTGCCAGCAGTTACGCGGATAATTCACCCCTCCACTTT. It encodes CASSYADNSPLHF.

In its sample, this clone was seen once. The chain uses TRBV27 and TRBJ2-2; possible D gene TRBD2, 7 bases. The germline V gene has CDR1 MNHEY and CDR2 SMNVEV (reference sequence). The CDR3 totals 15 residues. Trimming took off 5 bases at V and 6 bases at J, with 16 bases between the two ends. The chain's CDR3 is CASSLLVGGAGELFF. In DNA, the CDR3 is TGTGCCAGCAGTCTACTAGTAGGGGGGGCCGGGGAGCTGTTTTTT.

The chain's CDR3 is CASSMTVNEQYF. Written as DNA, the CDR3 is TGTGCCAGCAGTATGACAGTCAACGAGCAGTACTTC. The chain joins TRBV28 to TRBJ2-7; D may be TRBD1 (5 bases). Per the germline V gene, CDR1 is MDHEN and CDR2 is SYDVKM. The CDR3 runs 12 residues. Trimming removed 5 bases at V and 5 bases at J, with 10 bases between.